Detailed here is one T cell receptor (beta chain). This record comes from a study of control samples from healthy donors and cancer patients. TCRdb's copy holds only in-frame clones and misses some; the assay was immunoSEQ multiplex PCR. The profile covers 190,000 or so clones, with over 85% appearing a single time and about 1.6% taken by the ten largest. V was clipped by 1 base and J by 3 bases, with 19 bases between them. The CDR3 is 18 amino acids. Looked up from germline, CDR1 is MGHDK and CDR2 is SYGVNS. The genes are TRBV25-1 and TRBJ2-1, with unresolved D. The clonotype originates from a man younger than 30 in good health. The sample consisted of blood. For the CDR3, the DNA is TGTGCCAGCAGTGAATTTTCACCCAACATGCCCGACTACAATGAGCAGTTCTTC. It encodes CASSEFSPNMPDYNEQFF.